This T cell receptor beta chain derives from a study of PD-L1 blockade in urothelial cancer. Looking at the study overall: Blood underwent analysis 3 weeks (second dose) and 6 weeks after treatment began. Blood-derived samples held a median approximately 140,000 T cells.

The CDR3 runs 15 residues. Generated by immunoSEQ multiplex PCR, the TCRdb table keeps only in-frame clones and is missing some. The sample gives roughly 29,000 clones, 80% to 90% of which show up once; about 2.7% is in the top ten. Noted time point: peripheral blood 6 weeks after treatment start. Patient disease was locally advanced or metastatic urothelial carcinoma. This TCR was sampled from a man between 65 and 80 years old with urothelial cancer. The chain combines TRBV21-1 with TRBJ2-7; the table gives TRBD2 as D, unverified against the DNA. TRBV21-1 is noted as a pseudogene. This sample comprised PBMCs, obtained around atezolizumab (anti-PD-L1) treatment. The CDR3 DNA follows: TGTGCCAGCAGCAAAGAACTAGCGGGTGCCTACGAGCAGTACTTC. This translates into CASSKELAGAYEQYF.